The T cell receptor (beta chain) described here comes from a study of T cell responses to AZD1222 COVID-19 vaccine. The CDR3 loop spans 15 amino acids. CDR1 is KGHSH, CDR2 LQKENI, per germline. The V and J ends lost 3 bases and 2 bases respectively, with 14 bases between them. Repertoires were generated with immunoSEQ multiplex PCR, while TCRdb's copy carries only in-frame clones and drops some. Of more than 95,000 clones listed, about 88% were seen once; the top ten hold more than 3.5%. This rearrangement joins TRBV18 to TRBJ2-7; D remains unclear. Material: peripheral blood, obtained on day 0 of AZD1222 vaccination. The sequence came from an adult in good health. The CDR3 DNA is TGTGCCAGCTCACCCTCGTATATTGGGGCCTACGAGCAGTACTTC. Its protein product is CASSPSYIGAYEQYF.